This T cell receptor (beta chain) was found in a study of response to subunit inactivated influenza vaccine (dated by TCRdb to 2016 to 2019). Some background on the complete study: Deep quantitative T cell receptor repertoire profiling was used in the study to track responses to a trivalent subunit inactivated influenza vaccine.

Libraries came from RT-PCR. The sequencing machine was an Illumina HiSeq 2500. TCRdb applied fastp at Q25 and MiXCR to the public reads, then kept only in-frame beta chains. Duplicate CDR3 protein sequences are folded into a single record with the most common DNA and genes. The table for this sample lists some 850,000 distinct CDR3 sequences; roughly 20% of them were counted only once. The ten largest clones add up to roughly a tenth of the sample. Concerning this clonotype: What antigen it recognizes has not been identified. Per-base qualities were not stored, and no clone one base away is much larger.

The investigation overall reported the following: It was suggested by the authors that each seasonal influenza vaccination may recruit only a limited number of new T cells.

The material was PBMCs from blood, obtained 4 to 6 days after vaccination. This TCR was recovered from a middle-aged man who received an inactivated influenza vaccine. Donor details come from another sample of the same person, matched by shared clones.

The CDR3 reads CSARVPATSGQTQYF. The bases read TGCAGTGCTAGGGTCCCGGCCACCTCCGGGCAGACCCAGTACTTC. The chain employs TRBV20-1 and TRBJ2-5; no D gene can be assigned with confidence. The CDR3 runs 15 residues from the cysteine to the phenylalanine. This entry keeps only the CDR3 DNA: 45 bases, framed from base 1. CDR1 and CDR2 are read off the germline V gene (reference sequence) as DFQATT and SNEGSKA. V is cut by 3 bases and J by 6 bases, and the space between the germline ends is 20 bases.